This TCR beta chain came from a study of blood T cell repertoires in COVID-19. Original handling: Counts of nucleated cells, estimated from reference gene primer amplification, were obtained. The table came from immunoSEQ multiplex PCR; TCRdb's copy has only in-frame clones and leaves some out. That table gives V, J and clone size, and the DNA gave D and trimming. In the table there are around 260,000 clones, approximately 90% of which are singletons. CDR1 is SGHRS and CDR2 is YFSETQ in the germline V gene. V shed 4 bases and J shed 2 bases, with 9 bases lying between them. The CDR3 is made up of 13 amino acids.

The chain is built from TRBV5-1 and TRBJ1-1; a possible D gene is TRBD1 (5 bases). The clonotype comes from a man in his late teens or twenties with active or convalescent COVID-19. The sequencing input was peripheral blood. The CDR3 DNA reads as TGCGCCAGCAGCCCGGGGGGAAACACTGAAGCTTTCTTT. Translating gives CASSPGGNTEAFF.